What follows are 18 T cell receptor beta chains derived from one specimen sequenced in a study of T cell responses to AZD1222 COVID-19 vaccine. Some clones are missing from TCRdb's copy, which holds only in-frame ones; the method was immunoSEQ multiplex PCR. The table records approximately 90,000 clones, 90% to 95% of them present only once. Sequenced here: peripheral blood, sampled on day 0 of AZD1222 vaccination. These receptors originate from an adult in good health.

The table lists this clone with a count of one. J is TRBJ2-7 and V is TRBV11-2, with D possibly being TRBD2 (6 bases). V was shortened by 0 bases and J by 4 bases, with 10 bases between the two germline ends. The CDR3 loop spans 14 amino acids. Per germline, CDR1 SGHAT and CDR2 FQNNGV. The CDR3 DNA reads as TGTGCCAGCAGCTTAGATGCACGGGAGTACGAGCAGTACTTC. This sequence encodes CASSLDAREYEQYF.

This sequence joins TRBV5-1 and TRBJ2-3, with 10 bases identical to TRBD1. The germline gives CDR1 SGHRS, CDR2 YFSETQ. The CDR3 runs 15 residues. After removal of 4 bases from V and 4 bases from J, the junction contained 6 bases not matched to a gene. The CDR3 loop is CASSRGTGASDTQYF. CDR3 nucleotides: TGCGCCAGCAGCAGAGGGACAGGGGCTTCAGATACGCAGTATTTT.

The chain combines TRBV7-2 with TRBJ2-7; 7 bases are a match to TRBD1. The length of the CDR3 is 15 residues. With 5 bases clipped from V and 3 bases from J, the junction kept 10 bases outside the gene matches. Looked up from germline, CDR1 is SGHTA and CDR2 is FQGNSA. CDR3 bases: TGTGCCAGCAGCCCAAGGACAGGCCCCTTCTACGAGCAGTACTTC. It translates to CASSPRTGPFYEQYF. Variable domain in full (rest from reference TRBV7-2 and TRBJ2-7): GAGVSQSPSNKVTEKGKDVELRCDPISGHTALYWYRQSLGQGLEFLIYFQGNSAPDKSGLPSDRFSAERTGGSVSTLTIQRTQQEDSAVYLCASSPRTGPFYEQYFGPGTRLTVT.

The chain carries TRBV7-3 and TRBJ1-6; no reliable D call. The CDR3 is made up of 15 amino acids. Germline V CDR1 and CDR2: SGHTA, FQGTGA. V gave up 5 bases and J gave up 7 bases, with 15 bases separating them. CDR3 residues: CASSQDSGWNSPLHF. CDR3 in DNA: TGTGCCAGCAGCCAGGACTCGGGCTGGAATTCACCCCTCCACTTT.

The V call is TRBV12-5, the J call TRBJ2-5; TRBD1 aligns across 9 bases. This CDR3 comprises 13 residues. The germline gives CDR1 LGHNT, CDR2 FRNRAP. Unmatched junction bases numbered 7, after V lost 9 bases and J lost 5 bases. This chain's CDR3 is CASSQGAVETQYF. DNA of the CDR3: TGTGCTAGCTCACAGGGGGCAGTGGAGACCCAGTACTTC. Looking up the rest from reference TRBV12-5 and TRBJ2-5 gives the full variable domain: DARVTQTPRHKVTEMGQEVTMRCQPILGHNTVFWYRQTMMQGLELLAYFRNRAPLDDSGMPKDRFSAEMPDATLATLKIQPSEPRDSAVYFCASSQGAVETQYFGPGTRLLVL.

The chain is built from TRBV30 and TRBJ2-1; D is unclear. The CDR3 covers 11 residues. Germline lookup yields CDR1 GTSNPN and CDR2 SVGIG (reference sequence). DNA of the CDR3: TGTTCACTGGACCAATACAATGAGCAGTTCTTC. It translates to CSLDQYNEQFF.

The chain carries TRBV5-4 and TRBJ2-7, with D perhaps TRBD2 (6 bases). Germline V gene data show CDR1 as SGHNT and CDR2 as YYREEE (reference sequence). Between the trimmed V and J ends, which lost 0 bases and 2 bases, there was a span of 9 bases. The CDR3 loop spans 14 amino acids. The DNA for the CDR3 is TGTGCCAGCAGCTTGGGGGCGGGGACCTACGAGCAGTACTTC. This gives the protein CASSLGAGTYEQYF.

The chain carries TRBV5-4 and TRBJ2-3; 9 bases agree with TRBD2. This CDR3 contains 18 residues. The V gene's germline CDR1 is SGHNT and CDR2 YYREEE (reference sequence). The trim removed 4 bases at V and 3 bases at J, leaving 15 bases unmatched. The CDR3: CASSPRASGGMGTDTQYF. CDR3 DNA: TGTGCCAGCAGCCCTAGGGCCAGCGGGGGGATGGGAACAGATACGCAGTATTTT. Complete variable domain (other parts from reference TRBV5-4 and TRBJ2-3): ETGVTQSPTHLIKTRGQQVTLRCSSQSGHNTVSWYQQALGQGPQFIFQYYREEENGRGNFPPRFSGLQFPNYSSELNVNALELDDSALYLCASSPRASGGMGTDTQYFGPGTRLTVL.

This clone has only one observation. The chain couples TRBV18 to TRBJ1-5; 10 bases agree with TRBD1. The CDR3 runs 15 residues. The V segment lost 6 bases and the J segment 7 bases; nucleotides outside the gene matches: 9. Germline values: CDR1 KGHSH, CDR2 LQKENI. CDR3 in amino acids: CASSTGTGVEQPQHF. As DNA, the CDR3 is TGTGCCAGCTCGACCGGGACAGGGGTGGAACAGCCCCAGCATTTT.

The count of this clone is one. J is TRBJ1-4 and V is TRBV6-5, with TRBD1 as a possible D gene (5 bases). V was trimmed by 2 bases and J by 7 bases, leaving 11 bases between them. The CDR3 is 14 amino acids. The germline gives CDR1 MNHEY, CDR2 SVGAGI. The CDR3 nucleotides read TGTGCCAGCAGTTACAAGGGGCTGGGTGAAAAACTGTTTTTT. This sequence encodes CASSYKGLGEKLFF.

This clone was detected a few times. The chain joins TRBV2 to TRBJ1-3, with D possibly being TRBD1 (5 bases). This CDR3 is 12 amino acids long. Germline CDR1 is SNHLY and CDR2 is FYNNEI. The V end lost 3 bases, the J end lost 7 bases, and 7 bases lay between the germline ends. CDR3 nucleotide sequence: TGTGCCAGCAGTGAGGGGGGGAACACCATATATTTT. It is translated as CASSEGGNTIYF. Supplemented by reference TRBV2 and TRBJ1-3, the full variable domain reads EPEVTQTPSHQVTQMGQEVILRCVPISNHLYFYWYRQILGQKVEFLVSFYNNEISEKSEIFDDQFSVERPDGSNFTLKIRSTKLEDSAMYFCASSEGGNTIYFGEGSWLTVV.

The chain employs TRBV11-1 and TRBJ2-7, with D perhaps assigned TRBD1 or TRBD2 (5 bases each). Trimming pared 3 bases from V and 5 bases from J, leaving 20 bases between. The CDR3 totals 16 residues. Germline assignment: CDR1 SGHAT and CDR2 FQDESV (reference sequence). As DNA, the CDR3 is TGTGCCAGCAGCTTTAACGGAGGCCCTGAGGGGAACGAGCAGTACTTC. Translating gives CASSFNGGPEGNEQYF.

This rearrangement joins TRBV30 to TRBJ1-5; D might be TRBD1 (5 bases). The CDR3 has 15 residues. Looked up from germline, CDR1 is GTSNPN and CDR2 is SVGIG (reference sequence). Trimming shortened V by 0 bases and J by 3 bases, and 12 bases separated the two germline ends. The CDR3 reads CAWSVRGAVNQPQHF. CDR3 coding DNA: TGTGCCTGGAGTGTACGAGGGGCCGTCAATCAGCCCCAGCATTTT.

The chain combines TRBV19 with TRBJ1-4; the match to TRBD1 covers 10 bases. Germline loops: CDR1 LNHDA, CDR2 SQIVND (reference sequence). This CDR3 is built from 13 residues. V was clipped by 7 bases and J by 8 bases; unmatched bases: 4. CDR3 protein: CASKGQGVEKLFF. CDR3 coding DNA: TGTGCCAGTAAAGGACAGGGGGTCGAAAAACTGTTTTTT.

DNA for the CDR3: TGCGCCAGCAGCCCTGGACAGACAAGGGAGACCCAGTACTTC. It yields the protein CASSPGQTRETQYF. V gene TRBV5-1 combines with J gene TRBJ2-5; tentative D call: TRBD1 (6 bases). The CDR3 spans 14 residues. V lost 4 bases, J lost 5 bases, and 15 bases lay in between. Germline assignment: CDR1 SGHRS and CDR2 YFSETQ.

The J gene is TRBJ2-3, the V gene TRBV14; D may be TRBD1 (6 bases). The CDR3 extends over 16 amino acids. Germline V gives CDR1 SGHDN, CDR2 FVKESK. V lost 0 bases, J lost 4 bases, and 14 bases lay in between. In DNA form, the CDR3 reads TGTGCCAGCAGCCAAGAGGGTCAGGGGTTCCCAGATACGCAGTATTTT. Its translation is CASSQEGQGFPDTQYF.

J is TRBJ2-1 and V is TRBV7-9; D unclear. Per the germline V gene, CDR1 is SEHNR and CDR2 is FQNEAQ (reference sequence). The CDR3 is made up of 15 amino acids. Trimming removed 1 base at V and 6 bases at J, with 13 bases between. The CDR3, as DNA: TGTGCCAGCAGCTTAGTATTTCGCAACTCCAATGAGCAGTTCTTC. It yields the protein CASSLVFRNSNEQFF.

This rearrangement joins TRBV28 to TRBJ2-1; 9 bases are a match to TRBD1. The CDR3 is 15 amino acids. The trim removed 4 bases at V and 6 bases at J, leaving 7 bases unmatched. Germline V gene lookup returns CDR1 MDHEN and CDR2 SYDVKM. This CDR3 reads CASSYRTGEANEQFF. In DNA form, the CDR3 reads TGTGCCAGCAGTTACCGGACAGGGGAGGCCAATGAGCAGTTCTTC.